Sequencing of this T cell receptor (beta chain) was carried out in a study of beta chain features in type 1 diabetes. Overall study findings and caveats: Patients with Type 1 diabetes showed moderately but significantly shorter TCRB CDR3s in all four CD4+ subsets. For TCRB rearrangement, an influence of HLA type remained unresolved here.

This clone was seen a few times. As yet, its antigen is unknown. This CDR3 is built from 18 residues. Trimming removed 1 base from V and 6 bases from J; junction bases left unmatched: 12. Germline V gene lookup returns CDR1 LGHNA and CDR2 YSLEER. Sequencing targeted expressed TCRB transcripts, as all isolated RNA had been reverse transcribed. Profiling relied on immunoSEQ multiplex PCR, and the TCRdb table lists in-frame clones only, not all of them. In the table there are 900,000 or so clones, 15% to 20% of which are singletons. Cells sorted by CD45RO/CCR7/CD25/CD127/CD95/CD27 comprised CD4+ naive, central memory, regulatory and stem cell-like memory cells.

The gene calls are TRBV4-3 and TRBJ2-2, with 9 positions matching TRBD2. This receptor was obtained from a woman in her late teens or twenties in good health. Material for sequencing was naive CD4+ T cells from blood. The chain's CDR3 is CASSQGTSGRSLSGELFF. CDR3 in DNA: TGCGCCAGCAGCCAAGGAACAAGCGGGAGGTCTCTCTCCGGGGAGCTGTTTTTT.